These 18 T cell receptor beta chains were sequenced from one sample in a study of neoadjuvant anti-PD-1 for oral cavity cancer. Data came from immunoSEQ multiplex PCR; TCRdb stores just in-frame clones and leaves some out. Here the sample spans some 15,000 clones, roughly 70% being singletons. The sample here was PBMCs, taken before nivolumab (anti-PD-1) treatment. Receptors were obtained from a person aged 35-79 years with oral cavity squamous cell carcinoma.

The chain employs TRBV2 and TRBJ2-2, with 9 bases matching TRBD2. Germline loops: CDR1 SNHLY, CDR2 FYNNEI. The CDR3 consists of 16 residues. V dropped 5 bases and J dropped 0; count of bases not matched to a gene: 4. The CDR3: CASSIAGVPNTGELFF. CDR3 sequence (DNA): TGTGCCAGCAGTATAGCGGGAGTCCCGAACACCGGGGAGCTGTTTTTT.

The chain couples TRBV5-5 to TRBJ2-3; 7 bases map to TRBD2. Germline values: CDR1 SGHKS, CDR2 YYEKEE (reference sequence). J lost 1 base, V lost 7 bases, and 6 bases had no gene match. The CDR3 runs to 14 residues. CDR3 DNA: TGTGCCAGCTTTCGCGGGAGCCGCACAGATACGCAGTATTTT. Amino acid sequence: CASFRGSRTDTQYF.

The chain couples TRBV7-9 to TRBJ1-1; the D gene is possibly TRBD1 (5 bases). Germline values: CDR1 SEHNR, CDR2 FQNEAQ (reference sequence). V lost 1 base to trimming and J lost 0 bases, with 15 bases between them. The CDR3 length is 17 residues. The CDR3, as DNA: TGTGCCAGCAGCTTAGGTGCGGGGACGAGCCTGAACACTGAAGCTTTCTTT. Residues: CASSLGAGTSLNTEAFF.

The sample holds a few counts of this clone. The genes are TRBV21-1 and TRBJ1-5; the table assigns TRBD1, which was not confirmed against the DNA. TRBV21-1 is flagged as a pseudogene. There are 16 residues in the CDR3. The CDR3 loop is CASSKGRAACDQPQHF. As DNA, the CDR3 is TGTGCCAGCAGCAAAGGCAGGGCGGCTTGTGATCAGCCCCAGCATTTT.

The chain links TRBV27 to TRBJ1-2; D possibly corresponds to TRBD1 (6 bases). The germline V gene has CDR1 MNHEY and CDR2 SMNVEV (reference sequence). There are 16 residues in the CDR3. Trimming shortened V by 8 bases and J by 4 bases, and 23 bases separated the two germline ends. CDR3 protein: CASSPPTGGGFYGYTF. The CDR3 coding sequence is TGTGCCAGCTCCCCCCCGACAGGCGGTGGATTCTATGGCTACACCTTC.

J is TRBJ1-3 and V is TRBV6-5, with a possible D match to TRBD1 (5 bases). The germline V gene has CDR1 MNHEY and CDR2 SVGAGI. V was clipped by 8 bases and J by 2 bases, with 7 bases between them. CDR3 length: 12 amino acids. CDR3 sequence: CASRGAGNTIYF. CDR3 coding DNA: TGTGCCAGCCGGGGGGCTGGAAACACCATATATTTT.

The chain recombines TRBV28 with TRBJ1-3; TRBD1 matches 8 bases. Germline lookup yields CDR1 MDHEN and CDR2 SYDVKM. The V and J ends lost 6 bases and 2 bases, in that order; junction bases with no gene match: 3. This CDR3 has 14 amino acids. This chain's CDR3 is CASRPTGAGNTIYF. CDR3 nucleotide sequence: TGTGCCAGCAGGCCGACAGGGGCTGGAAACACCATATATTTT.

This clone came up a few times. The V gene is TRBV10-1, the J gene TRBJ1-6, with D hard to call. The CDR3 spans 12 residues. Trimming took 4 bases from V and 9 from J, leaving 7 bases between them. Looked up from germline, CDR1 is WNHNN and CDR2 is SYGVQD (reference sequence). The CDR3 nucleotides are TGCGCCAGCAGTGTAAGGCGTTCACCCCTCCACTTT. It is translated as CASSVRRSPLHF.

This chain uses TRBV9 with TRBJ1-1, with a weak D call TRBD1 (6 bases). V shed 5 bases and J shed 1 base, with 12 bases lying between them. CDR3 length equals 14 residues. CDR1 SGDLS and CDR2 YYNGEE come from the germline V gene. The CDR3 is CASSWGQTNTEAFF. CDR3 coding DNA: TGTGCCAGCAGTTGGGGACAAACGAACACTGAAGCTTTCTTT.

The chain employs TRBV5-1 and TRBJ2-6; 8 nucleotides line up with TRBD1. This CDR3 is built from 18 residues. V was clipped by 2 bases and J by 0 bases; unmatched bases: 7. Germline V gene sequence: CDR1 SGHRS, CDR2 YFSETQ. The CDR3 DNA sequence: TGCGCCAGCAGCTTCCTCCCGGGACAGGCCTCTGGGGCCAACGTCCTGACTTTC. Protein product: CASSFLPGQASGANVLTF.

The gene calls are TRBV30 and TRBJ1-1; the D is unclear. Trimming cost V 4 bases and J 0 bases, with 12 bases left between them. Germline loops: CDR1 GTSNPN, CDR2 SVGIG (reference sequence). The CDR3 runs 14 residues. The CDR3 DNA sequence: TGTGCCTGGATGGCCGTCTACATGAACACTGAAGCTTTCTTT. Its protein product is CAWMAVYMNTEAFF.

The rearrangement uses TRBV6-5 and TRBJ2-7; TRBD1 matches 8 bases. Germline values: CDR1 MNHEY, CDR2 SVGAGI. The CDR3 totals 14 residues. V shed 6 bases, J shed 2 bases, and the junction held 6 bases outside the gene matches. The CDR3 coding sequence is TGTGCCAGCAGCATTACAGGGGGTACCTACGAGCAGTACTTC. As protein: CASSITGGTYEQYF.

This clone was seen only once. The CDR3, as DNA: TGTGCCAGCAGTACCGAGTACCCGCCGCGCTACGAGCAGTACTTC. Amino acid sequence: CASSTEYPPRYEQYF. The chain uses TRBV6-6 and TRBJ2-7; D gene uncertain. This CDR3 has 15 residues. Germline V gene sequence: CDR1 MNHNY, CDR2 SVGAGI (reference sequence). The V gene lost 5 bases and the J gene lost 3 bases, with 17 bases spanning the gap.

This chain joins TRBV5-1 and TRBJ1-6; tentatively, D is TRBD1 (5 bases). V was trimmed by 0 bases and J by 10 bases, leaving 14 bases between them. Germline values: CDR1 SGHRS, CDR2 YFSETQ. The CDR3 sequence is 15 residues long. The CDR3 region is CASSLAGAGLSPLHF. CDR3 DNA sequence: TGCGCCAGCAGCTTGGCCGGGGCAGGGTTATCACCCCTCCACTTT.

This clone was observed a few times. The chain carries TRBV4-2 and TRBJ2-2; TRBD1 matches at 7 bases. The germline CDR1 and CDR2 sequences are LGHNA and YNFKEQ. The CDR3 is made up of 15 amino acids. Trimming removed 0 bases from V and 5 bases from J; junction bases left unmatched: 3. In DNA form, the CDR3 reads TGTGCCAGCAGCCAAGATGCAGGGGGAACCGGGGAGCTGTTTTTT. Its translation: CASSQDAGGTGELFF.

The chain has TRBV5-1 and TRBJ1-4, with D maybe TRBD1 (5 bases). Trimming pared 0 bases from V and 5 bases from J, leaving 11 bases between. The germline gives CDR1 SGHRS, CDR2 YFSETQ. The CDR3 is 15 residues long. Written as DNA, the CDR3 is TGCGCCAGCAGCTTGGTCGGGACTCAAAATGAAAAACTGTTTTTT. As protein: CASSLVGTQNEKLFF.

The chain recombines TRBV6-1 with TRBJ2-7; D gene uncertain. The ends were cut back, 4 bases at V and 7 bases at J, with 14 bases in the middle. The germline V gene has CDR1 MNHNS and CDR2 SASEGT. This CDR3 region has 13 residues. CDR3 loop: CASSVARLLEQYF. CDR3 sequence (DNA): TGTGCCAGCAGTGTTGCCCGACTTCTGGAGCAGTACTTC.

This rearrangement joins TRBV15 to TRBJ2-7; a weak D match, TRBD2 (6 bases). The CDR3 contains 16 residues. Trimming removed 1 base from V and 1 base from J, with 14 bases in between. Germline CDR1 and CDR2: LNHNV and YYDKDF (reference sequence). CDR3 loop: CATSRAVAAISYEQYF. CDR3 nucleotides: TGTGCCACCAGCAGAGCGGTAGCGGCCATATCCTACGAGCAGTACTTC. The full variable domain, its missing parts supplied by reference TRBV15 and TRBJ2-7, is DAMVIQNPRYQVTQFGKPVTLSCSQTLNHNVMYWYQQKSSQAPKLLFHYYDKDFNNEADTPDNFQSRRPNTSFCFLDIRSPGLGDTAMYLCATSRAVAAISYEQYFGPGTRLTVT.